Here is one T cell receptor (beta chain) with its context. Its cognate antigen is unknown. Reverse transcription of roughly 0.45 to 1 ug RNA used random hexamers. TCRdb recomputed calls from the immunoSEQ multiplex PCR reads with MiXCR, one row per CDR3 protein. The table lists 150,000 to 200,000 distinct CDR3 sequences, 85% to 95% of them singletons. High-throughput TCR beta sequencing covered peripheral CD8+ and CD4+ T cells. Age- and sex-matched healthy donors served as the control group. TEMRA cells were FACS-enriched, while CD8+ and CD4+ T cells were negatively isolated. These data come from a study of CD8 T cells in Susac syndrome. Overall study findings and caveats: The study admitted that it had a relatively small number of individuals in its TCR sequencing and HLA analysis.

This TCR came from a human donor in good health. The source material was CD4+ T cells from PBMCs.

The CDR3 region is CASSSSLAGSRNEQFF. The CDR3 DNA sequence: TGTGCCAGCAGTTCCTCGCTAGCGGGAAGTAGGAATGAGCAGTTCTTC. The chain couples TRBV28 to TRBJ2-1; TRBD2 matches at 9 bases. This CDR3 is built from 16 residues. CDR1 is MDHEN, CDR2 SYDVKM, per germline. Germline trimming cut 4 bases from V and 7 bases from J; bases unmatched to any gene: 11.